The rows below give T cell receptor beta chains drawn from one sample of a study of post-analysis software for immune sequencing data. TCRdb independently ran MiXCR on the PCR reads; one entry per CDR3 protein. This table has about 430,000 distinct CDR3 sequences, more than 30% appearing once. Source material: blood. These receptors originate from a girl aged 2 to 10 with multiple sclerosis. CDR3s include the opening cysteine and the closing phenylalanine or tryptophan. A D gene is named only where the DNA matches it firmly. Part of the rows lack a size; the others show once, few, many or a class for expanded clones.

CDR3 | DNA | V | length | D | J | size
CASSLRDRAFNEQFF | TGCGCCAGCAGCCTCCGGGACAGGGCATTCAATGAGCAGTTCTTC | TRBV5-1 | 15 | TRBD1 | TRBJ2-1 | .
CASSVVPGDTEAFF | TGTGCCAGCAGCGTAGTGCCTGGGGACACTGAAGCTTTCTTT | TRBV9 | 14 | . | TRBJ1-1 | few
CASSLVGWGGVTFSGANVRTF | TGTGCCAGCAGCTTAGTGGGTTGGGGAGGAGTAACCTTCTCTGGGGCCAACGTCCGGACTTTC | TRBV7-8 | 21 | . | TRBJ2-6 | .
CASSQERGSNTEAFF | TGTGCCAGCAGCCAAGAAAGGGGGAGTAACACTGAAGCTTTCTTT | TRBV3-1 | 15 | . | TRBJ1-1 | .
CASSYYRDNNQPQHF | TGTGCCAGCAGTTACTACAGGGACAACAATCAGCCCCAGCATTTT | TRBV6-2/TRBV6-3 | 15 | . | TRBJ1-5 | .
CASSLSGMSTDTQYF | TGCGCCAGCAGCTTAAGTGGCATGAGCACAGATACGCAGTATTTT | TRBV5-1 | 15 | . | TRBJ2-3 | .
CASSGETQYF | TGTGCCAGCAGTGGAGAGACCCAGTACTTC | TRBV25-1 | 10 | . | TRBJ2-5 | many
CASSWEAFYYGYTF | TGCGCCAGCAGCTGGGAGGCCTTCTACTATGGCTACACCTTC | TRBV5-1 | 14 | . | TRBJ1-2 | .
CASTSNRARETQYF | TGTGCCAGCACCTCTAACAGGGCACGGGAGACCCAGTACTTC | TRBV6-2/TRBV6-3 | 14 | . | TRBJ2-5 | .
CSALGQGGEDYGYTF | TGCAGTGCTCTTGGACAGGGAGGGGAGGACTATGGCTACACCTTC | TRBV20-1 | 15 | TRBD1 | TRBJ1-2 | .
CASRVPGQGYEQYF | TGTGCCAGCAGAGTACCGGGACAGGGCTACGAGCAGTACTTC | TRBV28 | 14 | TRBD1 | TRBJ2-7 | .
CASSRPIATATNEKLFF | TGTGCCAGCAGCCGACCCATTGCCACCGCAACTAATGAAAAACTGTTTTTT | TRBV7-9 | 17 | . | TRBJ1-4 | few
CSARSLTSGSVGNEQFF | TGCAGTGCTAGAAGCTTGACTAGCGGGAGTGTTGGCAATGAGCAGTTCTTC | TRBV20-1 | 17 | TRBD2 | TRBJ2-1 | .
CATSLGAPQETQYF | TGTGCCACCAGCCTAGGGGCCCCACAAGAGACCCAGTACTTC | TRBV15 | 14 | . | TRBJ2-5 | .
CASGTSGSETQYF | TGCGCCAGCGGGACTAGCGGGAGTGAGACCCAGTACTTC | TRBV5-1 | 13 | TRBD2 | TRBJ2-5 | .
CASSLATTSGLETQYF | TGTGCCAGCAGCTTAGCCACGACTAGCGGGTTGGAGACCCAGTACTTC | TRBV7-9 | 16 | TRBD2 | TRBJ2-5 | .
CASSQRTGAYFGSTDTQYF | TGTGCCAGCAGCCAAAGGACAGGGGCCTATTTCGGGAGCACAGATACGCAGTATTTT | TRBV16 | 19 | TRBD1 | TRBJ2-3 | .
CASSPIGSDYEQYF | TGTGCCAGCTCACCCATAGGGTCTGACTACGAGCAGTACTTC | TRBV18 | 14 | . | TRBJ2-7 | .
CASSFARMLYEQYF | TGTGCCAGCAGTTTTGCCAGAATGCTCTACGAGCAGTACTTC | TRBV27 | 14 | . | TRBJ2-7 | few
CGSSPSGQSSYNEQFF | TGCGGCAGCAGCCCTAGCGGTCAAAGCTCCTACAATGAGCAGTTCTTC | TRBV5-1 | 16 | TRBD2 | TRBJ2-1 | .
CASSLATNYGYTF | TGTGCCAGCAGCTTAGCAACTAACTATGGCTACACCTTC | TRBV7-2 | 13 | . | TRBJ1-2 | many
CASSPETGRVLLGQFF | TGTGCCAGCTCACCAGAGACAGGGAGAGTCCTTTTAGGGCAGTTCTTC | TRBV18 | 16 | TRBD1 | TRBJ2-1 | .
CASSFSLSDIQYF | TGTGCCAGCAGCTTCTCTTTAAGTGACATTCAGTACTTC | TRBV7-8 | 13 | . | TRBJ2-4 | few
CASLLAGGDEQFF | TGTGCCAGTCTACTAGCGGGAGGCGATGAGCAGTTCTTC | TRBV12-3/TRBV12-4 | 13 | TRBD2 | TRBJ2-1 | few
CASSQEGTSGGYEQYF | TGCGCCAGCAGCCAAGAAGGGACTAGCGGAGGCTACGAGCAGTACTTC | TRBV4-3 | 16 | TRBD2 | TRBJ2-7 | .
CASSLAPSSGRVIEQYF | TGTGCCAGCAGCTTAGCCCCTTCTAGCGGGAGGGTCATCGAGCAGTACTTC | TRBV13 | 17 | TRBD2 | TRBJ2-7 | few
CASTPTPQSKIQHQETQYF | TGTGCCAGCACCCCGACCCCCCAGTCCAAGATACAGCACCAAGAGACCCAGTACTTC | TRBV5-5 | 19 | . | TRBJ2-5 | .
CATSDLTSSYQETQYF | TGTGCCACCAGTGATTTGACTAGCTCGTACCAAGAGACCCAGTACTTC | TRBV24-1 | 16 | . | TRBJ2-5 | .
CASRTKGSRDGANVLTF | TGTGCCAGCAGGACAAAGGGCAGCAGGGATGGGGCCAACGTCCTGACTTTC | TRBV7-2 | 17 | . | TRBJ2-6 | many
CASSLGDRDEQYF | TGTGCCAGCAGCTTAGGGGACAGGGATGAGCAGTACTTC | TRBV7-6 | 13 | TRBD1 | TRBJ2-7 | .
CSARGAGRAYEQYF | TGCAGTGCTAGGGGGGCTGGGAGGGCCTACGAGCAGTACTTC | TRBV20-1 | 14 | . | TRBJ2-7 | .
CASTRGTGNYGYTF | TGTGCCAGCACCCGGGGAACAGGGAACTATGGCTACACCTTC | TRBV28 | 14 | . | TRBJ1-2 | .
CSARSTGHGQETQYF | TGCAGTGCTCGCTCTACGGGACACGGGCAAGAGACCCAGTACTTC | TRBV20-1 | 15 | . | TRBJ2-5 | .
CASSPVLADNEQFF | TGTGCCAGCTCACCAGTACTAGCGGACAATGAGCAGTTCTTC | TRBV18 | 14 | TRBD2 | TRBJ2-1 | .
CASSSYTPSTDTQYF | TGTGCCAGCAGTTCCTATACCCCGAGCACAGATACGCAGTATTTT | TRBV27 | 15 | . | TRBJ2-3 | few
CSARDGSRRRYEQYF | TGCAGTGCTAGAGATGGGAGCAGGCGGAGGTACGAGCAGTACTTC | TRBV20-1 | 15 | . | TRBJ2-7 | few
CASRGQYSYEQYF | TGTGCCAGCCGGGGCCAATACTCCTACGAGCAGTACTTC | TRBV7-2 | 13 | . | TRBJ2-7 | few
CATGGTGQNNEQFF | TGTGCCACCGGAGGGACAGGGCAGAACAATGAGCAGTTCTTC | TRBV24-1 | 14 | TRBD1 | TRBJ2-1 | .
CSARGGTSWGVAKNIQYF | TGCAGTGCTAGAGGAGGAACTAGCTGGGGTGTAGCCAAAAACATTCAGTACTTC | TRBV20-1 | 18 | . | TRBJ2-4 | .
CSAKTPRGDLYNEQFF | TGCAGCGCAAAAACCCCACGGGGGGATCTCTACAATGAGCAGTTCTTC | TRBV29-1 | 16 | TRBD2 | TRBJ2-1 | .
CASSQLLLQEQYF | TGCGCCAGCAGCCAGCTTCTTCTACAGGAGCAGTACTTC | TRBV4-1 | 13 | . | TRBJ2-7 | .
CASSPRQGMNTEAFF | TGTGCCAGCAGCCCCAGACAGGGAATGAACACTGAAGCTTTCTTT | TRBV5-5 | 15 | TRBD1 | TRBJ1-1 | .
CASGLAATAKNIQYF | TGTGCCAGCGGCCTAGCGGCGACAGCCAAAAACATTCAGTACTTC | TRBV28 | 15 | TRBD2 | TRBJ2-4 | few
CASRPRGEGTDTQYF | TGTGCCAGCAGACCCCGAGGGGAGGGAACAGATACGCAGTATTTT | TRBV28 | 15 | TRBD2 | TRBJ2-3 | .
CASSQDRQVGNIQYF | TGCGCCAGCAGCCAAGATCGCCAGGTTGGAAACATTCAGTACTTC | TRBV4-1 | 15 | . | TRBJ2-4 | .
CASSYRRGPADTQYF | TGTGCCAGCAGTTACCGCAGGGGGCCTGCAGATACGCAGTATTTT | TRBV6-5 | 15 | TRBD1 | TRBJ2-3 | once
CASSYGTDYGYTF | TGTGCCAGCAGTTACGGGACGGACTATGGCTACACCTTC | TRBV6-5 | 13 | . | TRBJ1-2 | .
CSAERTGPYEQYF | TGCAGTGCTGAACGGACAGGTCCCTACGAGCAGTACTTC | TRBV20-1 | 13 | TRBD1 | TRBJ2-7 | few